Listed below are T cell receptor beta chains from one sample, sequenced in a study of shared clonotypes between healthy human individuals. Here immunoSEQ multiplex PCR was the method, and the copy in TCRdb shows in-frame clones only, minus some. The repertoire holds roughly 2 million clones, with 85% to 95% as singletons. Input material: naive CD8+ T cells sorted from blood. The receptors shown here come from a man aged 18 to 35 in good health. Each CDR3 is given with its conserved first and last residue. D genes are given only for firm matches.

>TRBJ2-2|NA|TRBV11-2
CASSLEVRGVAGELFF
>TRBJ2-1|NA|TRBV6-4
CASSDSIRREQFF
>TRBJ2-7|NA|TRBV4-1
CASSQVPGLQRNYEQYF
>TRBJ1-4|TRBD1|TRBV6-5
CASTGTGGNEKLFF
>TRBJ1-1|TRBD1|TRBV4-1
CASSFAPGTGAGASEAFF
>TRBJ1-1|NA|TRBV11-2
CASSLALNTEAFF
>TRBJ1-6|NA|TRBV5-6
CASSFGNSPLHF
>TRBJ1-4|NA|TRBV2
CASSEGGEAYNEKLFF
>TRBJ2-5|TRBD2|TRBV5-1
CASSLSLGLGTQQETQYF
>TRBJ2-3|NA|TRBV28
CASASSTDTQYF
>TRBJ2-2|TRBD2|TRBV7-6
CASSLVSSGRGTGELFF
>TRBJ1-3|NA|TRBV5-1
CASSPDLVGSGNTIYF
>TRBJ1-5|NA|TRBV19
CASSIGDEKRNQPQHF
>TRBJ2-2|NA|TRBV6-5
CASSYRVTSTGELFF
>TRBJ1-4|NA|TRBV7-9
CASSLGTANEKLFF